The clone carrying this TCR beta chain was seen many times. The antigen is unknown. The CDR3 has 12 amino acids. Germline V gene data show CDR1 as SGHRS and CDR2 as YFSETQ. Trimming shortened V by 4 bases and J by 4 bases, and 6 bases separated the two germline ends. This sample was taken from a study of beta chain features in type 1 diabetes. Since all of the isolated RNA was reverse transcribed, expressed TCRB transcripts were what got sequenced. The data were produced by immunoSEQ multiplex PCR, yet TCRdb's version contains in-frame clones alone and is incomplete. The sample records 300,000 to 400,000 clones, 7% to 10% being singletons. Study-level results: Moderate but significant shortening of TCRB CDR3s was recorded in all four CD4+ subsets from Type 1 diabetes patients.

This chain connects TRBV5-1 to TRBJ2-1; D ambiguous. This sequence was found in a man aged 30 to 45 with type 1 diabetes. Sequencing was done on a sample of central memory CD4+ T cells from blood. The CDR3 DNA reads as TGCGCCAGCAGCCGAGGTTACAATGAGCAGTTCTTC. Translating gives CASSRGYNEQFF.